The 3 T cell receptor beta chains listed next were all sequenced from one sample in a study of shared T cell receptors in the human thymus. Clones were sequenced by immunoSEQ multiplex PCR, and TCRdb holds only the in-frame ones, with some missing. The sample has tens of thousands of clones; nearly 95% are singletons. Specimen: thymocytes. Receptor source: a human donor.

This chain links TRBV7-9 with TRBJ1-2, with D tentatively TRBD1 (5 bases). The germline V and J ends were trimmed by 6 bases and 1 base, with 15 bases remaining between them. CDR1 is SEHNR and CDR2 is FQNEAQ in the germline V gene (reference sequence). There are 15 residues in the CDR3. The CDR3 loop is CASSRRQPSNYGYTF. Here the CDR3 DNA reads TGTGCCAGCAGTCGAAGACAGCCTAGTAACTATGGCTACACCTTC.

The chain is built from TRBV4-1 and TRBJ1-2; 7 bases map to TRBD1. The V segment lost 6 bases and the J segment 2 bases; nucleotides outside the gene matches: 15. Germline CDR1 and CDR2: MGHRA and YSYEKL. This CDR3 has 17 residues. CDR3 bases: TGCGCCAGCAGGGAAAGAGGAGCGGGCAGGGGGAACTATGGCTACACCTTC. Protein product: CASRERGAGRGNYGYTF.

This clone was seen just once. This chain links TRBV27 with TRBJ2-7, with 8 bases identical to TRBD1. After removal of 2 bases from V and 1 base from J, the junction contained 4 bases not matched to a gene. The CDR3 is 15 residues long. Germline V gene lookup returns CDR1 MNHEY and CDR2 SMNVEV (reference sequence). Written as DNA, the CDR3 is TGTGCCAGCAGTTTAAGGACAGGGACTTCCTACGAGCAGTACTTC. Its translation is CASSLRTGTSYEQYF.